These T cell receptor beta chains were read from a single sample in a study of T cell responses to AZD1222 COVID-19 vaccine. Sequencing used immunoSEQ multiplex PCR; TCRdb keeps in-frame clones, though not all of them. The sample lists some 100,000 clones; approximately 84% were seen once. This sample comprised peripheral blood, obtained on day 0 of AZD1222 vaccination. These receptors were taken from an adult in good health. CDR3s include the opening cysteine and the closing phenylalanine or tryptophan. D genes are given only for firm matches. The size entry is marked missing in some rows and otherwise reads once, few, many or a size class.

>TRBD1|TRBJ1-3|few|TRBV18
CASSPAPTGTDTIYF
TGTGCCAGCTCACCTGCCCCGACCGGGACAGACACCATATATTTT
>NA|TRBJ1-4|NA|TRBV5-1
CASSLNPGRTNEKLFF
TGCGCCAGCAGCTTGAATCCTGGACGGACTAATGAAAAACTGTTTTTT
>TRBD2|TRBJ2-2|NA|TRBV18
CASSPLGTSGSNTGELFF
TGTGCCAGCTCACCACTCGGGACTAGCGGCTCGAACACCGGGGAGCTGTTTTTT
>TRBD2|TRBJ2-2|once|TRBV4-2
CASSLLRQRELSGELFF
TGTGCCAGCAGCTTACTACGCCAGCGGGAGCTATCCGGGGAGCTGTTTTTT
>TRBD2|TRBJ2-1|NA|TRBV18
CASSPRLAGSSYNEQFF
TGTGCCAGCTCACCGAGGCTAGCGGGAAGCTCCTACAATGAGCAGTTCTTC
>NA|TRBJ2-5|once|TRBV7-8
CASSPGHRETQYF
TGTGCCAGCAGTCCGGGACACAGAGAGACCCAGTACTTC
>NA|TRBJ1-1|once|TRBV28
CASSLLAGVTEAFF
TGTGCCAGCAGTTTATTGGCAGGGGTCACTGAAGCTTTCTTT
>TRBD2|TRBJ2-3|NA|TRBV7-2
CASSLEGSGAGTDTQYF
TGTGCCAGCAGCTTAGAGGGTAGCGGGGCGGGCACAGATACGCAGTATTTT
>NA|TRBJ1-2|NA|TRBV5-1
CASSNPTSGANYGYTF
TGCGCCAGCAGCAACCCCACTTCAGGCGCTAACTATGGCTACACCTTC
>TRBD2|TRBJ2-3|NA|TRBV12-3/TRBV12-4
CASRLGTRGQYF
TGTGCCAGCAGGCTTGGGACTAGGGGGCAGTATTTT